These 7 T cell receptor beta chains share one sample of origin, sequenced in a study of cytomegalovirus exposure and HLA in healthy donors. Amplification used 60 Vbeta primers and 13 Jbeta primers. The assay was immunoSEQ multiplex PCR, and TCRdb's table has in-frame clones only and misses some. The data contain roughly 200,000 clones, about 80% of them singletons. The source material was PBMCs. These receptors were obtained from a woman aged 55-69 years in good health and CMV-seropositive.

This chain links TRBV5-6 with TRBJ2-7, with D tentatively TRBD2 (6 bases). V was cut by 1 base and J by 6 bases, with 20 bases left in between. This CDR3 has 16 amino acids. The germline gives CDR1 SGHDT, CDR2 YYEEEE. The CDR3 region is CASSLSGVGGRGEQYF. In DNA form, the CDR3 reads TGTGCCAGCAGCTTGAGTGGGGTCGGGGGACGGGGCGAGCAGTACTTC.

The CDR3: CSVESRSYGYTF. In nucleotides, the CDR3 is TGCAGCGTTGAATCCAGATCCTATGGCTACACCTTC. The chain uses TRBV29-1 and TRBJ1-2, with unresolved D. Between the trimmed V and J ends, which lost 2 bases and 4 bases, there was a span of 8 bases. Germline V gives CDR1 SQVTM, CDR2 ANQGSEA. The CDR3 length is 12 residues.

The chain recombines TRBV5-1 with TRBJ1-2, with D tentatively TRBD1 (5 bases). Germline V gene lookup returns CDR1 SGHRS and CDR2 YFSETQ. The CDR3 extends over 15 amino acids. The germline V and J ends were trimmed by 3 bases and 2 bases, with 14 bases remaining between them. The CDR3 loop reads CASSSIPGGNYGYTF. CDR3 nucleotides: TGCGCCAGCAGCTCTATCCCCGGGGGGAACTATGGCTACACCTTC.

This chain links TRBV30 with TRBJ1-1; D possibly corresponds to TRBD1 (6 bases). The CDR3 loop spans 14 amino acids. Trimming cost V 3 bases and J 6 bases, with 17 bases left between them. Germline CDR1 is GTSNPN and CDR2 is SVGIG (reference sequence). The CDR3 DNA reads TGTGCCTGGAGGGCGACAGGAAGGAAGGCTGAAGCTTTCTTT. Translation: CAWRATGRKAEAFF.

The chain is built from TRBV19 and TRBJ2-7, with a weak D call TRBD2 (6 bases). The germline gives CDR1 LNHDA, CDR2 SQIVND (reference sequence). V lost 4 bases to trimming and J lost 6 bases, with 13 bases between them. The CDR3 covers 13 residues. In DNA, the CDR3 is TGTGCCAGTAGTAGGAGGGCCTCGAGCGAGCAGTACTTC. Translation: CASSRRASSEQYF.

This sequence joins TRBV28 and TRBJ2-2; no clear D. V lost 6 bases and J 2 bases, leaving 7 bases between the germline ends. Looked up from germline, CDR1 is MDHEN and CDR2 is SYDVKM. This CDR3 region has 13 residues. The CDR3 region has the DNA TGTGCCAGCAGATTCAAAAACACCGGGGAGCTGTTTTTT. This sequence encodes CASRFKNTGELFF.

In regard to this clone: The junction does not match germline at one end; this may be a read error. The chain employs TRBV30 and TRBJ2-5; D may be TRBD2 (5 bases). The CDR3 has 13 amino acids. Germline-derived CDR1 and CDR2 are GTSNPN and SVGIG (reference sequence). The CDR3: CAWTYRPGETQHF. The DNA for the CDR3 is TGTGCCTGGACGTACAGACCTGGGGAGACCCAGCACTTC.